A selection of T cell receptor beta chains follows, all from one sample in a study of blood T cell repertoires in COVID-19. Sequencing was performed with immunoSEQ multiplex PCR; in TCRdb, only in-frame clones are kept and a portion is missing. Of around 380,000 clones detected, 81% appear once; the ten largest clones hold roughly 1.1%. The sample was peripheral blood. These receptors originate from a human donor with acute or convalescent COVID-19. The donor label of this sample is uncertain. Both conserved end residues are part of each CDR3. D genes are given only for firm matches. Not all rows give a size; the values are once, few, many and, for expanded clones, a class.

j_gene,abundance,v_gene,len,d_gene,CDR3nt,CDR3aa
TRBJ2-5,few,TRBV7-8,16,.,TGTGCCAGCAGCTTAGTCGGGCAGGGGGGACGCGAGACCCAGTACTTC,CASSLVGQGGRETQYF
TRBJ1-5,.,TRBV6-2/TRBV6-3,15,.,TGTGCCAGCAGTGATCGAGGGCAGCCCAATCAGCCCCAGCATTTT,CASSDRGQPNQPQHF
TRBJ1-4,.,TRBV19,16,TRBD1,TGTGCCAGTAGTTGGACAGGGAAGGTTTTTAATGAAAAACTGTTTTTT,CASSWTGKVFNEKLFF
TRBJ1-2,once,TRBV14,15,TRBD1,TGTGCCAGCAGCCAGCACCTACAGGGGCGAGGTGGCTACACCTTC,CASSQHLQGRGGYTF
TRBJ1-2,.,TRBV29-1,15,.,TGCAGCGTTGAATCCACCGCGGGAAGGTCGGGGGGCTACACCTTC,CSVESTAGRSGGYTF
TRBJ2-6,.,TRBV10-3,17,.,TGTGCCATCAGTGGTCAGGGGAGGGTCTCTGGGGCCAACGTCCTGACTTTC,CAISGQGRVSGANVLTF
TRBJ1-2,.,TRBV30,14,TRBD1,TGTGCCTGCTATCGGACAGGGAGTAACTATGGCTACACCTTC,CACYRTGSNYGYTF
TRBJ1-2,.,TRBV12-3/TRBV12-4,13,.,TGTGCCAGCAGTTTTGGGCAGGCAGCTGGCTACACCTTC,CASSFGQAAGYTF
TRBJ2-5,few,TRBV5-6,15,TRBD2,TGTGCCAGCAGCGGTGGACTAGCGGGAATAGAGACCCAGTACTTC,CASSGGLAGIETQYF
TRBJ1-1,.,TRBV11-1,16,.,TGTGCCAGCAGTTTATGGAATGACGGGAGGGAAACTGAAGCTTTCTTT,CASSLWNDGRETEAFF
TRBJ1-5,.,TRBV2,14,.,TGTGCCAGCAAACAGGTCCTAACTAATCAGCCCCAGCATTTT,CASKQVLTNQPQHF
TRBJ2-1,.,TRBV21-1,18,.,TGTGCCAGCAGCAAGGGACTAGCGGGGGCCATTCACTACAATGAGCAGTTCTTC,CASSKGLAGAIHYNEQFF
TRBJ1-1,once,TRBV3-1/TRBV3-2,16,.,TGTGCCAGCAGCCAAGATCTTTTTACAGGGAGGGTGGAAGCTTTCTTT,CASSQDLFTGRVEAFF
TRBJ1-2,.,TRBV2,15,.,TGTGCCAGCAGTGAATACGGGCAGGGGAGTTCGGGCTACACCTTC,CASSEYGQGSSGYTF
TRBJ2-6,.,TRBV19,18,TRBD1,TGTGCCAGTAGTAGGGCGGGACAGGGGAGATCTGGGGCCAACGTCCTGACTTTC,CASSRAGQGRSGANVLTF
TRBJ2-1,.,TRBV3-1/TRBV3-2,13,TRBD2,TGTGCCAGCAGAGATACTAGCGGGAGAAAGCAGTTCTTC,CASRDTSGRKQFF
TRBJ2-1,.,TRBV2,17,TRBD2,TGTGCCAGCAGTGAGTCGTTGGGACTAGCGGGAGGGCGTGAGCAGTTCTTC,CASSESLGLAGGREQFF
TRBJ2-3,.,TRBV5-1,17,TRBD1,TGCGCCAGCAGCTTGACAAGGGGACAGAGGGTAACAGATACGCAGTATTTT,CASSLTRGQRVTDTQYF
TRBJ2-3,.,TRBV7-9,16,.,TGTGCCAGCAGCCCGGGGGAACAGAAACTCACAGATACGCAGTATTTT,CASSPGEQKLTDTQYF
TRBJ1-1,few,TRBV7-9,16,.,TGTGCCAGCAGCCCAAGAGGGGGTGGCGGGAACACTGAAGCTTTCTTT,CASSPRGGGGNTEAFF
TRBJ2-7,.,TRBV7-2,16,TRBD2,TGTGCCAGCAGCCCGAAGGGGGTAGCGGGACGGGGTGAGCAGTACTTC,CASSPKGVAGRGEQYF
TRBJ1-1,few,TRBV5-6,14,TRBD1,TGTGCCAGCAGCCGGGGACAGTTACACACTGAAGCTTTCTTT,CASSRGQLHTEAFF
TRBJ2-4,.,TRBV7-2,16,.,TGTGCCAGCAGCTTAGTACCCGGAGGGCCGGGGAACATTCAGTACTTC,CASSLVPGGPGNIQYF
TRBJ1-2,.,TRBV5-6,15,TRBD1,TGTGCCAGCAGCTTGTTTACAGGGGCGCGCTATGGCTACACCTTC,CASSLFTGARYGYTF
TRBJ1-4,few,TRBV4-1,15,.,TGCGCCAGCCGTCTCGCTACAGGTGTAGGAGAAAAACTGTTTTTT,CASRLATGVGEKLFF
TRBJ2-2,.,TRBV18,13,TRBD1,TGTGCCAGCTCATCGACAGGGATCGGGGAGCTGTTTTTT,CASSSTGIGELFF